The rows below give T cell receptor beta chains drawn from one sample of a study of beta chain features in type 1 diabetes. Generated by immunoSEQ multiplex PCR, the TCRdb table keeps only in-frame clones and is missing some. Among hundreds of thousands of clones listed, 10% to 15% were seen once. What was sequenced was naive CD4+ T cells from blood. Source of these receptors: a man between 18 and 29 years old in good health. Both conserved end residues are part of each CDR3. Fields, in order: J gene, V gene, clone size, D gene, CDR3 DNA, CDR3 protein. D genes are given only for firm matches. Clone sizes are given selectively: once, few, many, or a class where the clone is expanded.

j_call: TRBJ2-7; v_call: TRBV6-5; clone_size: -; d_call: TRBD2; cdr3_nt: TGTGCCAGCGTCGGGAGGGTTAAGTACGAGCAGTACTTC; cdr3_aa: CASVGRVKYEQYF
j_call: TRBJ2-1; v_call: TRBV7-2; clone_size: -; d_call: TRBD2; cdr3_nt: TGTGCCAGCAGCCGCTTTTGGCGGGAGGCCGATGAGCAGTTCTTC; cdr3_aa: CASSRFWREADEQFF
j_call: TRBJ2-1; v_call: TRBV4-3; clone_size: few; d_call: TRBD2; cdr3_nt: TGCGCCAGCAGCCTGGGGGGACAAGCGGGGGCCCGTGAGCAGTTCTTC; cdr3_aa: CASSLGGQAGAREQFF
j_call: TRBJ1-3; v_call: TRBV28; clone_size: -; d_call: -; cdr3_nt: TGTGCCAGCAGTTTACCTTCAGGCTCAAACACCATATATTTT; cdr3_aa: CASSLPSGSNTIYF
j_call: TRBJ1-2; v_call: TRBV29-1; clone_size: few; d_call: -; cdr3_nt: TGCAGCGTTGAAGTGGCGGGGCGCGGATATGGCTACACCTTC; cdr3_aa: CSVEVAGRGYGYTF
j_call: TRBJ2-5; v_call: TRBV4-2; clone_size: few; d_call: -; cdr3_nt: TGTGCCAGCAGCCAAGGGTTGGGAGTGGGACAAGAGACCCAGTACTTC; cdr3_aa: CASSQGLGVGQETQYF
j_call: TRBJ2-1; v_call: TRBV7-9; clone_size: -; d_call: -; cdr3_nt: TGTGCCAGCAGCACTCGCAATGAGCAGTTCTTC; cdr3_aa: CASSTRNEQFF
j_call: TRBJ1-5; v_call: TRBV7-2; clone_size: few; d_call: -; cdr3_nt: TGTGCCAGCAGCTTAGGAGGGGGTCGGGGCAATCAGCCCCAGCATTTT; cdr3_aa: CASSLGGGRGNQPQHF
j_call: TRBJ2-6; v_call: TRBV19; clone_size: few; d_call: -; cdr3_nt: TGTGCCAGTAGTATCCTTCGGGCTGGGGCCAACGTCCTGACTTTC; cdr3_aa: CASSILRAGANVLTF
j_call: TRBJ2-7; v_call: TRBV7-2; clone_size: -; d_call: TRBD2; cdr3_nt: TGTGCCAGCAGCTTCTTAGCGGGAGGCCCCTCCTACGAGCAGTACTTC; cdr3_aa: CASSFLAGGPSYEQYF
j_call: TRBJ1-2; v_call: TRBV29-1; clone_size: few; d_call: -; cdr3_nt: TGCAGCGTCGATGACAGAAACTATGGCTACACCTTC; cdr3_aa: CSVDDRNYGYTF
j_call: TRBJ2-3; v_call: TRBV7-3; clone_size: few; d_call: TRBD2; cdr3_nt: TGTGCCAGCAGCTCTAGCGGGAGCGTTTTCTCAGATACGCAGTATTTT; cdr3_aa: CASSSSGSVFSDTQYF
j_call: TRBJ2-7; v_call: TRBV18; clone_size: -; d_call: -; cdr3_nt: TGTGCCAGCTCACCACGTGAGGATCCGTACGAGCAGTACTTC; cdr3_aa: CASSPREDPYEQYF
j_call: TRBJ2-7; v_call: TRBV10-2; clone_size: few; d_call: TRBD1; cdr3_nt: TGCGCCAGCAGTGTTTCACAGGGGGCACTGGACGAGCAGTACTTC; cdr3_aa: CASSVSQGALDEQYF
j_call: TRBJ1-5; v_call: TRBV7-3; clone_size: -; d_call: -; cdr3_nt: TGTGCCAACCTAGACTTCAGGGATAGCAATCAGCCCCAGCATTTT; cdr3_aa: CANLDFRDSNQPQHF
j_call: TRBJ2-3; v_call: TRBV5-1; clone_size: -; d_call: TRBD1; cdr3_nt: TGCGCCAGCAGCTCCGGGACAGGGAGGAATACAGATACGCAGTATTTT; cdr3_aa: CASSSGTGRNTDTQYF
j_call: TRBJ2-7; v_call: TRBV9; clone_size: -; d_call: -; cdr3_nt: TGTGCCAGCAGCGTGGGTAGCACCTACGAGCAGTACTTC; cdr3_aa: CASSVGSTYEQYF
j_call: TRBJ2-5; v_call: TRBV7-2; clone_size: -; d_call: -; cdr3_nt: TGTGCCAGCAGCTTAGTGCGGGCCCCTGAGGAGACCCAGTACTTC; cdr3_aa: CASSLVRAPEETQYF
j_call: TRBJ2-5; v_call: TRBV7-8; clone_size: few; d_call: -; cdr3_nt: TGTGCCAGCAGCCGGGGGGCCGGAGAGACCCAGTACTTC; cdr3_aa: CASSRGAGETQYF
j_call: TRBJ1-1; v_call: TRBV14; clone_size: few; d_call: -; cdr3_nt: TGTGCCAGCACCCGGATTACAGGGTTTACTGAAGCTTTCTTT; cdr3_aa: CASTRITGFTEAFF
j_call: TRBJ2-3; v_call: TRBV7-3; clone_size: -; d_call: TRBD1; cdr3_nt: TGTGCCAGCAGCTTTACAGGGGGCACAGATACGCAGTATTTT; cdr3_aa: CASSFTGGTDTQYF
j_call: TRBJ1-5; v_call: TRBV28; clone_size: few; d_call: TRBD1; cdr3_nt: TGTGCCAGCAGTTCCCAGGGGGCGCCTGGCAATCAGCCCCAGCATTTT; cdr3_aa: CASSSQGAPGNQPQHF
j_call: TRBJ1-2; v_call: TRBV2; clone_size: -; d_call: -; cdr3_nt: TGTGCCAGCAGTGAAGCGCAGGGCCTTGAGCCCAACTATGGCTACACCTTC; cdr3_aa: CASSEAQGLEPNYGYTF
j_call: TRBJ2-3; v_call: TRBV7-2; clone_size: -; d_call: TRBD1; cdr3_nt: TGTGCCAGCAGCCAGACAGGGGGCGCAGATACGCAGTATTTT; cdr3_aa: CASSQTGGADTQYF
j_call: TRBJ2-3; v_call: TRBV7-9; clone_size: few; d_call: TRBD2; cdr3_nt: TGTGCCAGCAGCCCCCCTATGGGACTAGCGGGGGCCGCTTGGGGTACGCAGTATTTT; cdr3_aa: CASSPPMGLAGAAWGTQYF
j_call: TRBJ2-5; v_call: TRBV7-6; clone_size: -; d_call: -; cdr3_nt: TGTGCCAGCCAGGACAGAGAGACCCAGTACTTC; cdr3_aa: CASQDRETQYF
j_call: TRBJ1-5; v_call: TRBV7-9; clone_size: -; d_call: -; cdr3_nt: TGTGCCAGCAGCAGAGGTCCGGGTAGCAATCAGCCCCAGCATTTT; cdr3_aa: CASSRGPGSNQPQHF
j_call: TRBJ2-3; v_call: TRBV7-8; clone_size: few; d_call: TRBD2; cdr3_nt: TGTGCCAGCAGCTTGGCAGCGGGGGGGCTGGCAGATACGCAGTATTTT; cdr3_aa: CASSLAAGGLADTQYF
j_call: TRBJ1-5; v_call: TRBV4-1; clone_size: -; d_call: TRBD1; cdr3_nt: TGCGCCAGCAGCCAAATGGGACAGGGGGACCAGCCCCAGCATTTT; cdr3_aa: CASSQMGQGDQPQHF
j_call: TRBJ1-2; v_call: TRBV19; clone_size: -; d_call: -; cdr3_nt: TGTGCCAGGAGCCCGCAGGGGTTCTATGGCTACACCTTC; cdr3_aa: CARSPQGFYGYTF
j_call: TRBJ2-6; v_call: TRBV7-6; clone_size: -; d_call: -; cdr3_nt: TGTGCCAGCAGCTTAAGTAGCTCTGGGGCCAACGTCCTGACTTTC; cdr3_aa: CASSLSSSGANVLTF
j_call: TRBJ2-1; v_call: TRBV7-9; clone_size: few; d_call: -; cdr3_nt: TGTGCCAGCAGCTTAGTATCTGAGCAGTTCTTC; cdr3_aa: CASSLVSEQFF